This is a list of T cell receptor beta chains from one sample in a study of T cells in localized non-small cell lung cancer. Data came from immunoSEQ multiplex PCR; TCRdb stores just in-frame clones and leaves some out. The sample lists roughly 25,000 clones; 90% were seen once. This material consisted of peripheral blood, taken before any cancer treatment. The receptor set was obtained from a woman aged 40-75 years with stage I lung adenocarcinoma. Both conserved end residues are part of each CDR3. Fields, in order: V gene, clone size, D gene, J gene, CDR3 DNA, CDR3 protein. A D gene is named only where the DNA matches it firmly. Rows may omit the clone size; those that give it use once, few, many or a size class.

TRBV5-4	NA	NA	TRBJ2-1	TGTGCCAGCAGCTTGTTCCCGACAGTGAATGAGCAGTTCTTC	CASSLFPTVNEQFF
TRBV11-2	NA	NA	TRBJ2-7	TGTGCCAGCAACGGACAACAAAGCTCCTACGAGCAGTACTTC	CASNGQQSSYEQYF
TRBV27	NA	NA	TRBJ1-1	TGTGCCAGCAGTTTAGTGTCCCCGGGACAATTTAACACTGAAGCTTTCTTT	CASSLVSPGQFNTEAFF
TRBV6-5	NA	NA	TRBJ1-1	TGTGCCAGCAGTTACTCGAGGGAGTACACTGAAGCTTTCTTT	CASSYSREYTEAFF
TRBV25-1	NA	NA	TRBJ1-1	TGTGCCAGCAGTGATTCAAGGGAGAGCGCTGAAGCTTTCTTT	CASSDSRESAEAFF
TRBV27	NA	TRBD2	TRBJ2-7	TGTGCCAGCAGTGCCTACTCTAGCGGGTCCTCCTACGAGCAGTACTTC	CASSAYSSGSSYEQYF
TRBV2	NA	TRBD1	TRBJ1-6	TGTGCCAGCAGCCCATACGGGACAGAGAATTCACCCCTCCACTTT	CASSPYGTENSPLHF
TRBV19	NA	TRBD1	TRBJ1-5	TGTGCCAGTAGTCCCTACAGGGGCGATCAGCCCCAGCATTTT	CASSPYRGDQPQHF
TRBV7-9	NA	NA	TRBJ2-3	TGTGCCAGCAGCTCGGGGGGCAGGGAAAATATAGGCGATACGCAGTATTTT	CASSSGGRENIGDTQYF
TRBV10-3	NA	NA	TRBJ2-7	TGTGCCTCGGGTGGGGTTTCGCGCGACGAGCAGTACTTC	CASGGVSRDEQYF
TRBV4-3	NA	NA	TRBJ1-5	TGCGCCAGCAGCCCCCAGCCGGGGCATAGCAATCAGCCCCAGCATTTT	CASSPQPGHSNQPQHF
TRBV7-8	NA	NA	TRBJ1-2	TGTGCCAGCAGCGGGCAGAACTATGGCTACACCTTC	CASSGQNYGYTF
TRBV28	NA	NA	TRBJ2-7	TGTGCCAGCAGTTTGAAGGGGGGCCTCAGCTCCTACGAGCAGTACTTC	CASSLKGGLSSYEQYF
TRBV6-5	NA	TRBD1	TRBJ1-5	TGTGCCAGCAGGCCCGGACAGGGGAATCAGCCCCAGCATTTT	CASRPGQGNQPQHF
TRBV9	NA	NA	TRBJ1-1	TGTGCCAGCAGCGTAGAGTATAGATCTGAAGCTTTCTTT	CASSVEYRSEAFF
TRBV30	NA	NA	TRBJ1-3	TGTGCCTGGAGTGTTAGAGGATCGACTCTCTTCCTCTCTGGAAACACCATATATTTT	CAWSVRGSTLFLSGNTIYF
TRBV7-2	NA	NA	TRBJ2-5	TGTGCCAGCAGCTTAGTAGCGACTGGGAGGGAGACCCAGTACTTC	CASSLVATGRETQYF
TRBV10-2	once	TRBD1	TRBJ2-7	TGCGCCAGCAGTGAAGGGACAGTGGCCTACGAGCAGTACTTC	CASSEGTVAYEQYF
TRBV19	NA	NA	TRBJ1-2	TGTGCCAGTAGTAGCCCTACAGGGAAGGCGGTCTATGGCTACACCTTC	CASSSPTGKAVYGYTF
TRBV19	once	TRBD1	TRBJ2-2	TGTGCCAGTAGCACAAGGACCGGGACAGATGCCGGGGAGCTGTTTTTT	CASSTRTGTDAGELFF
TRBV7-9	NA	NA	TRBJ1-5	TGTGCCAGCAGCCCCTCGGGCGAGCATCAGCCCCAGCATTTT	CASSPSGEHQPQHF
TRBV6-6	NA	TRBD1	TRBJ1-1	TGTGCCAGCATCCCGGGACAGATGAACACTGAAGCTTTCTTT	CASIPGQMNTEAFF
TRBV28	NA	NA	TRBJ2-2	TGTGCCAGCAGTTTGAGCACCGGGGAGCTGTTTTTT	CASSLSTGELFF
TRBV14	NA	NA	TRBJ2-3	TGTGCCAGCAGATCCGGGACCCCCACAGATACGCAGTATTTT	CASRSGTPTDTQYF
TRBV11-2	NA	NA	TRBJ2-3	TGTGCCAGCAGCTTAGACAGGGTGCAAAGTCATACGCAGTATTTT	CASSLDRVQSHTQYF
TRBV7-2	NA	NA	TRBJ1-1	TGTGCCAGCAGCCACAGGCAGGGGAGCACTGAAGCTTTCTTT	CASSHRQGSTEAFF
TRBV7-2	NA	NA	TRBJ1-1	TGTGCCAGCAGCCCCTTTCCACAGGGAAGGCGTTCCACTGAAGCTTTCTTT	CASSPFPQGRRSTEAFF
TRBV18	NA	NA	TRBJ2-5	TGTGCCAGCTCACCAAAGGAGAACTACCAAGAGACCCAGTACTTC	CASSPKENYQETQYF
TRBV15	NA	NA	TRBJ2-5	TGTGCCACCAGCATGCACAAACATCAAGAGACCCAGTACTTC	CATSMHKHQETQYF
TRBV19	NA	TRBD1	TRBJ1-6	TGTGCCAGTAGTAGGGACAGAGGAAGGAATTCACCCCTCCACTTT	CASSRDRGRNSPLHF
TRBV5-6	NA	NA	TRBJ1-2	TGTGCCAGCTTACTAGGGCAGGGGTGGACCTATGGCTACACCTTC	CASLLGQGWTYGYTF
TRBV18	NA	TRBD2	TRBJ2-3	TGTGCCAGCTCACCACAACTAGCGGGGGGCACAGATACGCAGTATTTT	CASSPQLAGGTDTQYF
TRBV7-9	NA	TRBD2	TRBJ2-5	TGTGCCAGCAGCTCCAGAAGCGGGGCAGAGACCCAGTACTTC	CASSSRSGAETQYF
TRBV6-1	NA	TRBD1	TRBJ1-5	TGTGCCAGCAGTGGGATAACCATGGGACAGGGGAGTCAGCCCCAGCATTTT	CASSGITMGQGSQPQHF
TRBV14	NA	NA	TRBJ1-3	TGTGCCAGCAGCCTTTACAGGGCTGGAAACACCATATATTTT	CASSLYRAGNTIYF
TRBV7-9	NA	NA	TRBJ1-4	TGTGCCAGCAGCTTAGTTCTGGTGGGGGAAAGACAAAAACTGTTTTTT	CASSLVLVGERQKLFF
TRBV5-4	NA	TRBD2	TRBJ2-5	TGCGCCAGCAGCTTTCCCGGACTAGCAGGGGAGACCCAGTACTTC	CASSFPGLAGETQYF
TRBV5-6	NA	TRBD2	TRBJ2-3	TGTGCCAGCAGCTCCACCCGGGGGGAACGGACAGATACGCAGTATTTT	CASSSTRGERTDTQYF
TRBV5-1	once	TRBD1	TRBJ2-5	TGCGCCAGCAGCTTAACACCCCAGGGGGCGGCACAAGGGACCCAGTACTTC	CASSLTPQGAAQGTQYF
TRBV7-2	NA	TRBD1	TRBJ1-2	TGTGCCAGCAGCTTAACCGCGACAGGGAACTATGGCTACACCTTC	CASSLTATGNYGYTF
TRBV5-1	NA	TRBD1	TRBJ2-7	TGCGCCAGCAGCCCGACAGGGGAGACCTACGAGCAGTACTTC	CASSPTGETYEQYF
TRBV4-3	NA	NA	TRBJ2-1	TGCGCCAGCAGCCAAGAGGTTTACACCAACTACAATGAGCAGTTCTTC	CASSQEVYTNYNEQFF
TRBV9	NA	NA	TRBJ2-2	TGTGCCAGCAGCGTAGCATCCTTAGGGTCCGGGGAGCTGTTTTTT	CASSVASLGSGELFF
TRBV7-2	NA	TRBD1	TRBJ2-5	TGTGCCAGCAGCTCGGGACAGGGGCAAAGTATAGGGACCCAGTACTTC	CASSSGQGQSIGTQYF
TRBV6-5	NA	TRBD1	TRBJ1-2	TGTGCCAGCAGTTACCCGGTCCAGGGGGCGTTCTATGGCTACACCTTC	CASSYPVQGAFYGYTF
TRBV7-9	NA	TRBD2	TRBJ2-1	TGTGCCAGCAGCAGGGTGACTAGCGGGCCGCTCAATGAGCAGTTCTTC	CASSRVTSGPLNEQFF
TRBV7-2	NA	NA	TRBJ1-6	TGTGCCAGCAGCTTGCTTCAATCACCCCTCCACTTT	CASSLLQSPLHF
TRBV5-4	NA	NA	TRBJ1-2	TGTGCCAGCAGCTTATTAACGGGAACTGGCGGCTACACCTTC	CASSLLTGTGGYTF
TRBV5-1	NA	NA	TRBJ2-7	TGCGCCAGCAGCTTCGAGGGTCGGGGGTCCCCCTACGAGCAGTACTTC	CASSFEGRGSPYEQYF
TRBV4-2	NA	NA	TRBJ2-7	TGTGCCAGCAGCCTAAAGGAGGGTCTCCTTAAGTGGGTTGGCTACGAGCAGTACTTC	CASSLKEGLLKWVGYEQYF
TRBV11-2	NA	NA	TRBJ1-1	TGTGCCAGCAGTCCCGCCCCGGGACGGACGAACACTGAAGCTTTCTTT	CASSPAPGRTNTEAFF
TRBV27	NA	NA	TRBJ2-1	TGTGCCAGCAGTTTCCTCGCGGGTCCTACCTACAATGAGCAGTTCTTC	CASSFLAGPTYNEQFF
TRBV4-3	NA	NA	TRBJ2-1	TGCGCCAGCAGCGGACAAGCCCAAGGGAATGAGCAGTTCTTC	CASSGQAQGNEQFF